Ten or more counts support the clone carrying this TCR beta chain. Each donor supplied approximately 10 milliliters of peripheral blood. Primers used in a second PCR of roughly 6 to 11 cycles were a sample-barcoded 5' primer and a J-beta primer mix. TCRdb recomputed calls from the 5' RACE reads with MiXCR, one row per CDR3 protein. Found here are 600,000 to 850,000 distinct CDR3 sequences, roughly two fifths of them singletons; the top ten hold 20% to 25%. This record comes from a study of blood T cells in healthy people across ages. V gave up 2 bases and J gave up 4 bases; unmatched junction bases: 7. The CDR3 consists of 15 residues. In germline, CDR1 is SGHRS, CDR2 YFSETQ.

Sequencing was carried out using blood. This TCR was sampled from a woman aged 60-75 years in good health. The chain carries TRBV5-1 and TRBJ2-7, with 9 bases aligning to TRBD1. CDR3 protein: CASSFPGQGSYEQYF. The CDR3 region has the DNA TGCGCCAGCAGCTTCCCGGGACAGGGATCTTACGAGCAGTACTTC.